A selection of T cell receptor beta chains follows, all from one sample in a study of beta chain features in type 1 diabetes. Profiled with immunoSEQ multiplex PCR; TCRdb holds only in-frame clones, not every one. The table includes a few hundred thousand clones, about 19% detected once. Sequences were obtained from naive CD4+ T cells from blood. Every receptor here comes from a woman aged 18-35 years in good health. CDR3s include the opening cysteine and the closing phenylalanine or tryptophan.

CDR3aa,v_gene,j_gene
CASSSPGTDGYTF,TRBV5-4,TRBJ1-2
CAGRLAGEGRLTDTQYF,TRBV30,TRBJ2-3
CASIPPGYTEAFF,TRBV6-5,TRBJ1-1
CSARDLNTIYF,TRBV20-1,TRBJ1-3
CATSRDRGTRFNQPQHF,TRBV15,TRBJ1-5
CASSPLGRGKETQYF,TRBV4-1,TRBJ2-5
CASSADSEAFF,TRBV2,TRBJ1-1
CATSRAGLAGVRSFLNEQFF,TRBV15,TRBJ2-1
CASTKDRVGEQFF,TRBV7-8,TRBJ2-1
CRGLLQFF,TRBV29-1,TRBJ2-1
CASSQGRPSGGQGDTQYF,TRBV4-3,TRBJ2-3
CASSLTGAYEQYF,TRBV5-1,TRBJ2-7
CASSQDAGILETQYF,TRBV4-2,TRBJ2-5
CASSGEGNTEAFF,TRBV2,TRBJ1-1
CASSPSWAQPQHF,TRBV7-2,TRBJ1-5
CAWRQPETDTQYF,TRBV30,TRBJ2-3
CASLSPAGLANTGELFF,TRBV25-1,TRBJ2-2
CASSLGTGPYQPQHF,TRBV7-6,TRBJ1-5
CASSGPSGSSAYEQYF,TRBV5-4,TRBJ2-7
CASSLTDTQYF,TRBV9,TRBJ2-3
CASSVGGGGTDTQYF,TRBV9,TRBJ2-3
CASSLAWGLAHYNEQFF,TRBV28,TRBJ2-1
CASSSIKAGVGNEQFF,TRBV7-3,TRBJ2-1
CASSQGLQETQYF,TRBV4-3,TRBJ2-5
CASSQALGGGQPQHF,TRBV5-4,TRBJ1-5
CASNPARGRTDTQYF,TRBV19,TRBJ2-3
CASSYGMGGATTEAFF,TRBV6-5,TRBJ1-1
CASALGQPYEQYF,TRBV23-1,NA
CASSLGTSGSNEQFF,TRBV5-1,TRBJ2-1
CASSHEGGQAYEQYF,TRBV5-1,TRBJ2-7
CASSPRGGLYDDEQFF,TRBV9,TRBJ2-1
CAISETPTGGRETQYF,TRBV10-3,TRBJ2-5
CASSLRREGNEQFF,TRBV7-6,TRBJ2-1
CSVGGGAPFYEQYF,TRBV29-1,TRBJ2-7
CASSLYRTSGGSTQYF,TRBV5-6,TRBJ2-5
CASNYRDGETQYF,TRBV7-2,TRBJ2-5
CASTFSGSQETQYF,TRBV6-1,TRBJ2-5
CSVEASGTADGYTF,TRBV29-1,TRBJ1-2
CAIREQGDYGYTF,TRBV10-3,TRBJ1-2
CASSQDRGTRLYNEQFF,TRBV4-1,TRBJ2-1
CASSLWGQGATDTQYF,TRBV5-1,TRBJ2-3
CASRPSGGFGNEQFF,TRBV2,TRBJ2-1
CASSFGQGASYEQYF,TRBV5-4,TRBJ2-7
CASRWTGSGDTEAFF,TRBV27,TRBJ1-1
CASNAGGARSYNEQFF,TRBV5-4,TRBJ2-1